What follows is one T cell receptor (beta chain) and its context. The antigen is undetermined. These data are taken from a study of T cell responses to AZD1222 COVID-19 vaccine. From germline, CDR1 is MGHRA and CDR2 YSYEKL. The germline V and J ends were trimmed by 4 bases and 1 base, with 7 bases remaining between them. The CDR3 spans 13 residues. Whole-study findings and limits: In a largely white British group with more females than males, clonal diversity was possibly underestimated.

Repertoires were generated with immunoSEQ multiplex PCR, while TCRdb's copy carries only in-frame clones and drops some. The sample contains about 140,000 clones, just over 90% of which appear only once. The source is an adult in good health. Sequenced here: peripheral blood, sampled on day 0 of MenACWY control vaccination. The chain couples TRBV4-1 to TRBJ2-5, with D maybe TRBD2 (6 bases). Written as DNA, the CDR3 is TGCGCCAGCAGCCTAGCGGTCCAAGAGACCCAGTACTTC. It yields the protein CASSLAVQETQYF.